The rows below give T cell receptor beta chains drawn from one sample of a study of beta chain features in type 1 diabetes. TCRdb's copy holds only in-frame clones and misses some; the assay was immunoSEQ multiplex PCR. The sample yields approximately 260,000 clones, 20% seen once. The sample was naive CD4+ T cells from blood. The receptors come from a woman aged 40 to 50 with type 1 diabetes. Each CDR3 is given with its conserved first and last residue. A D gene is named only where the DNA matches it firmly. Some rows mark clone size as missing; the rest say once, few, many or name a class of expanded clone.

V,J,D,size,length,DNA,CDR3
TRBV5-1,TRBJ2-3,TRBD2,-,17,TGCGCCAGCAGCTTTAGCGGGGCCTTCTTCTTCCCAGATACGCAGTATTTT,CASSFSGAFFFPDTQYF
TRBV14,TRBJ2-5,TRBD1,-,15,TGTGCCAGCAGCCTCCTTGTGGGACAGGGAAAGACCCAGTACTTC,CASSLLVGQGKTQYF
TRBV9,TRBJ1-2,-,-,18,TGTGCCAGCAGCGTAGGTTATCTAGGGGCCCTTGCTAACTATGGCTACACCTTC,CASSVGYLGALANYGYTF
TRBV28,TRBJ2-1,TRBD1,-,15,TGTGCCAGCAAGACAGGGGGGGATACCTACAATGAGCAGTTCTTC,CASKTGGDTYNEQFF
TRBV11-1,TRBJ1-1,TRBD1,few,11,TGTGCCAGCAGCGGGACAGGGGGAGCTTTCTTT,CASSGTGGAFF
TRBV6-4,TRBJ2-1,TRBD2,-,13,TGTGCCAGCAGCGGGACTAGGAACAATGAGCAGTTCTTC,CASSGTRNNEQFF
TRBV5-1,TRBJ1-2,TRBD1,-,16,TGCGCCAGCAGCTCGGGACAGGGCCCAACTAACTATGGCTACACCTTC,CASSSGQGPTNYGYTF
TRBV5-1,TRBJ1-1,-,few,13,TGCGCCAGCAGCTTGATGGCAGACACTGAAGCTTTCTTT,CASSLMADTEAFF
TRBV29-1,TRBJ1-1,-,few,14,TGCAGCGTCGTCGCCACAGGGTTGAACACTGAAGCTTTCTTT,CSVVATGLNTEAFF
TRBV7-2,TRBJ2-2,-,few,15,TGTGCCAGCAGCCTATGGACAGATAACACCGGGGAGCTGTTTTTT,CASSLWTDNTGELFF
TRBV4-3,TRBJ2-3,-,few,18,TGCGCCAGCAGCCAAGGGCTAAAGGACACCGATATTACAGATACGCAGTATTTT,CASSQGLKDTDITDTQYF
TRBV4-3,TRBJ2-7,TRBD1,-,17,TGCGCCAGCAGCCGGGGAGCAGGGCAGGGGGCCTCCTACGAGCAGTACTTC,CASSRGAGQGASYEQYF
TRBV4-3,TRBJ2-7,-,few,17,TGCGCCAGCAGCCAGGGCACCCTTAGGGGGAGTGGTTACGAGCAGTACTTC,CASSQGTLRGSGYEQYF
TRBV29-1,TRBJ2-1,-,-,16,TGCAGCGTTGAAGACCCAAGTGGGCGGGCGTACAATGAGCAGTTCTTC,CSVEDPSGRAYNEQFF
TRBV7-9,TRBJ2-1,-,-,15,TGTGCCAGCAGTTCCCCGGACAGTCTTAAGAGTGAGCAGTTCTTC,CASSSPDSLKSEQFF
TRBV2,TRBJ2-1,-,few,11,TGTGCCAGCAGGGGATTCAGGGGGCAGTTCTTC,CASRGFRGQFF
TRBV18,TRBJ1-1,-,few,15,TGTGCCAGCTCACCCAGACAGCCCTCGAACACTGAAGCTTTCTTT,CASSPRQPSNTEAFF
TRBV11-2,TRBJ1-5,-,-,16,TGTGCCAGCAGCTTAGGGGGAGCGGGGGATAATCAGCCCCAGCATTTT,CASSLGGAGDNQPQHF